The rows below give T cell receptor beta chains drawn from one sample of a study of shared clonotypes between healthy human individuals. The protocol was immunoSEQ multiplex PCR, while the TCRdb copy is restricted to in-frame clones and leaves out a portion. The profile shows 560,000 or so clones, approximately 96% of them singletons. Specimen: naive CD8+ T cells sorted from blood. The receptor source for this set is a woman aged 30 to 39 in good health. CDR3s include the opening cysteine and the closing phenylalanine or tryptophan. A D gene is named only where the DNA matches it firmly. Clone size appears in some rows only: once, few, many, or a class for an expanded clone.

J gene,D gene,clone size,V gene,CDR3 DNA,CDR3 protein
TRBJ2-5,TRBD1,.,TRBV6-1,TGTGCCAGCAGGGGGACAGGGGGCGCAGAGACCCAGTACTTC,CASRGTGGAETQYF
TRBJ2-3,.,.,TRBV27,TGTGCCAGCAGCCCCAGGGAGGCCACAGATACGCAGTATTTT,CASSPREATDTQYF
TRBJ1-2,.,.,TRBV4-1,TGCGCCAGCAGCCAAGATTTTAACTATGGCTACACCTTC,CASSQDFNYGYTF
TRBJ2-2,TRBD2,.,TRBV7-9,TGTGCCAGCAGCTCGGCAGGGCCTAGCGGGAGTGCCGGGGAGCTGTTTTTT,CASSSAGPSGSAGELFF
TRBJ2-3,.,.,TRBV18,TGTGCCAGCTCACTGAATAGCGGAGGAAGCACAGATACGCAGTATTTT,CASSLNSGGSTDTQYF
TRBJ2-7,.,.,TRBV4-1,TGCGCCAGCAGCCAAGAGTCCGTTTACTACGAGCAGTACTTC,CASSQESVYYEQYF
TRBJ1-1,.,.,TRBV27,TGTGCCAGCAGTTTTATAGGGCCCCCTGAAGCTTTCTTT,CASSFIGPPEAFF
TRBJ2-1,.,.,TRBV5-6,TGTGCCAGCAGAAACCAGCGGCTTAGCTCCTACAATGAGCAGTTCTTC,CASRNQRLSSYNEQFF
TRBJ2-7,.,.,TRBV11-2,TGTGCCAGCAGCTTAGGGCTTAGCTCCTACGAGCAGTACTTC,CASSLGLSSYEQYF
TRBJ1-2,.,.,TRBV2,TGTGCCAGCTGGGGTCACGACTATGGCTACACCTTC,CASWGHDYGYTF
TRBJ2-5,.,.,TRBV7-6,TGTGCCAGCAGCTTGAAAGAGACCCAGTACTTC,CASSLKETQYF
TRBJ2-1,TRBD2,once,TRBV5-6,TGTGCCAGCAGCTTGGTTGGTAGCGGGAAATACAATGAGCAGTTCTTC,CASSLVGSGKYNEQFF
TRBJ1-5,.,few,TRBV27,TGTGCCAGCAGTTTCCTTGGCCCTCGAGCGGGTCAGCCCCAGCATTTT,CASSFLGPRAGQPQHF
TRBJ2-3,TRBD2,once,TRBV7-2,TGTGCCAGCAGCCCCCTAGCGGCTACTAGCACAGATACGCAGTATTTT,CASSPLAATSTDTQYF
TRBJ2-7,.,.,TRBV7-8,TGTGCCAGCAGCTTCCGAGCGGCCAACGAGCAGTACTTC,CASSFRAANEQYF
TRBJ2-1,TRBD2,.,TRBV4-2,TGTGCCAGCAGCCAAGAGACTAGCGGGCGATACAATGAGCAGTTCTTC,CASSQETSGRYNEQFF
TRBJ2-7,.,.,TRBV27,TGTGCCAGCAGTCAGGGCATACACTACGAGCAGTACTTC,CASSQGIHYEQYF
TRBJ2-5,.,.,TRBV5-6,TGTGCCAGCATGCCAGCAGGGTTCGGGGAGACTCAGTACTTC,CASMPAGFGETQYF
TRBJ1-5,TRBD1,.,TRBV28,TGTGCCAGCAGGGGGACAGGGGTTAGCAATCAGCCCCAGCATTTT,CASRGTGVSNQPQHF
TRBJ1-1,.,.,TRBV7-8,TGTGCCAGCAGCCTTGGGACTGCATCTGAAGCTTTCTTT,CASSLGTASEAFF
TRBJ2-7,TRBD1,.,TRBV9,TGTGCCTGTCACCTGACAGGGGGGTACGAGCAGTACTTC,CACHLTGGYEQYF
TRBJ2-7,TRBD2,.,TRBV11-2,TGTGCCAGCAGCGCGGAACTAGCGGGAGACATGTACGAGCAGTACTTC,CASSAELAGDMYEQYF
TRBJ1-5,.,.,TRBV2,TGTGCCAGCAGTGAAAACCCATCAGGGAGCAATCAGCCCCAGCATTTT,CASSENPSGSNQPQHF
TRBJ2-2,.,.,TRBV6-5,TGTGCCAGCAGTTACAGTACAGGGACCGCGGGGGAGCTGTTTTTT,CASSYSTGTAGELFF
TRBJ2-2,TRBD2,.,TRBV28,TGTGCCAGCAGTTTATTGGGGCCTAGCGGAATCACCGGGGAGCTGTTTTTT,CASSLLGPSGITGELFF
TRBJ1-5,.,.,TRBV19,TGTGCCAGTAGTATAGATCTATCCTTGGCTTCTGGAAATCAGCCCCAGCATTTT,CASSIDLSLASGNQPQHF
TRBJ2-3,.,.,TRBV27,TGTGCCAGCAGTTTATTTTTATCAGGGGCATCAGATACGCAGTATTTT,CASSLFLSGASDTQYF
TRBJ1-6,.,.,TRBV25-1,TGTGCCAGCAGCGGACCACTCGATTCACCCCTCCACTTT,CASSGPLDSPLHF
TRBJ1-5,TRBD1,.,TRBV7-6,TGTGCCAGCAGCGCCTTGGACAGGGCGGGGGAGTCCCAGCATTTT,CASSALDRAGESQHF
TRBJ2-7,.,.,TRBV5-6,TGTGCCAGCAGCTTTCAGGGGTTGTACGAGCAGTACTTC,CASSFQGLYEQYF
TRBJ1-1,.,once,TRBV28,TGTGCCAGCAGTTTATTCAGGGAAGGCACTGAAGCTTTCTTT,CASSLFREGTEAFF
TRBJ2-2,.,.,TRBV9,TGTGCCAGCAGCGGGGTAGGGGAGCTGTTTTTT,CASSGVGELFF
TRBJ2-5,TRBD2,.,TRBV11-2,TGTGCCAGCAGCCCCATAGCTAGCGGAGGGGAGACCCAGTACTTC,CASSPIASGGETQYF
TRBJ2-7,TRBD1,.,TRBV27,TGTGCCAGCAGTTTGGGGACAGGGGGTCGCTACGAGCAGTACTTC,CASSLGTGGRYEQYF
TRBJ2-7,TRBD2,.,TRBV28,TGTGCCAGCAGTTTTTTGGCGGGAGGACTATACGAGCAGTACTTC,CASSFLAGGLYEQYF
TRBJ2-3,TRBD1,once,TRBV27,TGTGCCAGCAGTCCCGAGACAGGGGGCTGGACAGATACGCAGTATTTT,CASSPETGGWTDTQYF
TRBJ1-1,.,.,TRBV7-9,TGTGCCAGCAGCTTAGTTCGCGGGGGTGTCTCTGAAGCTTTCTTT,CASSLVRGGVSEAFF
TRBJ2-4,.,.,TRBV10-3,TGTGCCATCAGTGAGAAAGGAGAGCTAGCCAAAAACATTCAGTACTTC,CAISEKGELAKNIQYF
TRBJ1-2,.,.,TRBV4-1,TGCGCCAGCAGCCAAGATTGGGCAGGGGATGGCTACACCTTC,CASSQDWAGDGYTF
TRBJ2-5,.,.,TRBV14,TGTGCCAGCAGCCAACGGAAGACCGGGGGACACCTGTACCAAGAGACCCAGTACTTC,CASSQRKTGGHLYQETQYF
TRBJ2-2,.,.,TRBV4-1,TGCGCCAGCAGCCCCTCTCCCTTTGACACCGGGGAGCTGTTTTTT,CASSPSPFDTGELFF
TRBJ2-7,.,once,TRBV2,TGTGCCAGCAGTGAGGCGTCTCCCGAAACCTACGAGCAGTACTTC,CASSEASPETYEQYF
TRBJ2-5,.,.,TRBV5-6,TGTGCCAGCAGCTCCCATCTTGAGCTCTGGTCCCAAGAGACCCAGTACTTC,CASSSHLELWSQETQYF
TRBJ1-2,TRBD1,.,TRBV7-9,TGTGCCAGCAGCTTCCTAAAGGGCAGGGGGCCTGGTGGCTACACCTTC,CASSFLKGRGPGGYTF
TRBJ2-6,TRBD1,.,TRBV7-9,TGTGCCAGCTTAACCGGGACAGGGCGGATTGGGGCCAACGTCCTGACTTTC,CASLTGTGRIGANVLTF
TRBJ2-7,.,.,TRBV7-9,TGTGCCAGCAGGGACCGAGAAGGGTCCCACGAGCAGTACTTC,CASRDREGSHEQYF
TRBJ2-7,TRBD2,.,TRBV5-1,TGCGCCAGCAGCTCTCGGGCGGGAGGATACGAGCAGTACTTC,CASSSRAGGYEQYF
TRBJ2-1,.,.,TRBV9,TGTGCCAGCAGCGTAGGCGGGATCCGCAATGAGCAGTTCTTC,CASSVGGIRNEQFF
TRBJ2-7,TRBD1,.,TRBV27,TGTGCCAGCGGACAGGGGTTCCACGAGCAGTACTTC,CASGQGFHEQYF
TRBJ1-1,.,.,TRBV27,TGTGCCAGCAGTTTCGGGCGGTCCACTGAAGCTTTCTTT,CASSFGRSTEAFF
TRBJ1-2,.,.,TRBV5-4,TGTGCCAGCAGCTTGTGGGGTGGGGGCCATGGCTACACCTTC,CASSLWGGGHGYTF
TRBJ2-7,TRBD2,.,TRBV4-1,TGCGCCAGCAGTCAAGCGGGAGTGGCAGTCAGGCCCTCCTACGAGCAGTACTTC,CASSQAGVAVRPSYEQYF
TRBJ2-3,TRBD2,.,TRBV5-1,TGCGCCAGCAGCTTGGCCGGACTAGCGGGAACTTCAGATACGCAGTATTTT,CASSLAGLAGTSDTQYF